This TCR beta chain was profiled in a study of regulatory T cells in long-lasting Graves disease. Arm-PCR of CDR3 regions and iRepertoire HTBI primers were the basis on which TCR beta libraries were built. TCRdb used MiXCR to reprocess the multiplex PCR reads, holding one entry per CDR3 protein. The sample has about 660,000 distinct CDR3 sequences, about 30% seen once. The V end was cut by 3 bases, the J end by 6 bases, with 15 bases between. The CDR3 spans 14 residues. Germline lookup yields CDR1 DFQATT and CDR2 SNEGSKA (reference sequence). This clonotype was recorded a few times. Time point: persistent/refractory GD, antithyroid drugs over 5 years with positive TRAb. Extracted PBMC RNA gave rise to the TCR library.

This clonotype was obtained from a female donor with Graves disease. V and J are TRBV20-1 and TRBJ1-5; no clear D. This specimen was peripheral blood mononuclear cells (PBMCs), taken when the disease was refractory, from a patient treated with antithyroid drugs. CDR3 loop: CSASPPAGPQPQHF. The CDR3 DNA follows: TGCAGTGCTAGCCCCCCCGCCGGCCCTCAGCCCCAGCATTTT.